A single sample is the source of the 14 T cell receptor beta chains below, sequenced in a study of beta chain features in type 1 diabetes. Study observations and caveats: When Type 1 diabetes patients were examined, their TCRB CDR3s proved moderately but significantly shorter in all four CD4+ subsets.

Their target antigens are unknown. Of the isolated RNA, all was reverse transcribed, and so the sequenced material was expressed TCRB transcripts. Generated by immunoSEQ multiplex PCR, the TCRdb table keeps only in-frame clones and is missing some. This sample has roughly 150,000 clones, with 6.5% to 10% found just once. The sequenced sample was central memory CD4+ T cells from blood. The receptors derive from a woman between 18 and 29 years old with type 1 diabetes.

The rearrangement uses TRBV11-2 and TRBJ2-1; D remains ambiguous. With 2 bases removed from V and 6 bases from J, the gap between germline ends came to 8 bases. Germline-derived CDR1 and CDR2 are SGHAT and FQNNGV. This CDR3 has 13 residues. The CDR3 nucleotides read TGTGCCAGCAGCTTATACGACACCAATGAGCAGTTCTTC. Amino acids: CASSLYDTNEQFF.

This clone was detected only a few times. The chain recombines TRBV7-3 with TRBJ1-1, with D hard to call. Germline V gene lookup returns CDR1 SGHTA and CDR2 FQGTGA. CDR3 length equals 13 residues. The V end was cut by 7 bases, the J end by 0 bases, with 9 bases between. As DNA, the CDR3 is TGTGCCAGCAAACAACAGATGAACACTGAAGCTTTCTTT. The encoded protein is CASKQQMNTEAFF.

This clone was detected a few times. V and J are TRBV5-1 and TRBJ2-5; 10 nucleotides match TRBD1. The CDR3 is made up of 14 amino acids. Germline V gene data show CDR1 as SGHRS and CDR2 as YFSETQ. The V and J ends lost 3 bases and 4 bases, in that order; junction bases with no gene match: 3. The CDR3: CASSYGTGVETQYF. Written as DNA, the CDR3 is TGCGCCAGCAGCTACGGGACAGGGGTAGAGACCCAGTACTTC.

This clone was counted only a few times. The chain is built from TRBV28 and TRBJ2-2; 7 bases map to TRBD2. Germline V CDR1 and CDR2: MDHEN, SYDVKM. There are 15 residues in the CDR3. The trim removed 5 bases at V and 2 bases at J, leaving 5 bases unmatched. CDR3 region: CASSTPTSNTGELFF. The CDR3 DNA sequence: TGTGCCAGCAGTACCCCGACTAGCAACACCGGGGAGCTGTTTTTT.

This clone has only a few counts. V is TRBV28 and J is TRBJ2-3, with 9 bases fitting TRBD2. V shed 8 bases, J shed 0 bases, and the junction held 6 bases outside the gene matches. CDR3 length: 15 residues. The V gene's germline CDR1 is MDHEN and CDR2 SYDVKM. The CDR3 sequence is CASVAGAPSTDTQYF. For the CDR3, the DNA is TGTGCCAGCGTAGCGGGGGCTCCTAGCACAGATACGCAGTATTTT.

The CDR3 reads CASSPGTVYGYTF. CDR3 bases: TGTGCCAGCAGTCCCGGGACAGTCTATGGCTACACCTTC. The rearrangement links TRBV28 to TRBJ1-2; 7 nucleotides match TRBD1. This CDR3 is 13 amino acids long. In germline, CDR1 is MDHEN, CDR2 SYDVKM. V lost 5 bases and J lost 4; bases outside the gene matches: 4.

This clone was picked up many times. The J gene is TRBJ2-7, the V gene TRBV7-9; D is ambiguous. V was shortened by 6 bases and J by 2 bases, with 8 bases between the two germline ends. The germline gives CDR1 SEHNR, CDR2 FQNEAQ (reference sequence). This CDR3 is built from 12 residues. DNA for the CDR3: TGTGCCAGCAGTTCCGTAGCCTACGAGCAGTACTTC. It encodes CASSSVAYEQYF.

The V call is TRBV28, the J call TRBJ2-6, with D unclear. CDR3 length equals 14 residues. CDR1 MDHEN and CDR2 SYDVKM come from the germline V gene. Deletions cut 6 bases from V and 0 bases from J, with 6 bases between. CDR3 protein: CASRRHSGANVLTF. In nucleotides, the CDR3 is TGTGCCAGCAGGAGACACTCTGGGGCCAACGTCCTGACTTTC.

J is TRBJ2-3 and V is TRBV7-2; 9 nucleotides align to TRBD2. V trimming: 4 bases; J trimming: 2 bases; junction bases outside the gene matches: 13. CDR1 SGHTA and CDR2 FQGNSA come from the germline V gene. This CDR3 has 18 residues. The CDR3 protein is CASSSLGFAGGITDTQYF. Written as DNA, the CDR3 is TGTGCCAGCAGCTCCCTTGGATTTGCGGGAGGGATCACAGATACGCAGTATTTT.

V and J are TRBV28 and TRBJ2-7; TRBD2 agrees at 7 bases. Looked up from germline, CDR1 is MDHEN and CDR2 is SYDVKM. J lost 6 bases, V lost 5 bases, and 13 bases had no gene match. CDR3 length: 15 residues. The CDR3 is CASSPPSGGRREQYF. CDR3 in DNA: TGTGCCAGCAGTCCCCCCTCGGGCGGGAGACGCGAGCAGTACTTC.

The gene calls are TRBV19 and TRBJ1-2; D unclear. This CDR3 spans 16 amino acids. V dropped 3 bases and J dropped 6 bases, with 20 bases sitting between them. CDR1 and CDR2 from the germline V gene are LNHDA and SQIVND (reference sequence). For the CDR3, the DNA is TGTGCCAGTAGTATTTCCCCGGGGATGAGTCGGGATGGCTACACCTTC. This codes for CASSISPGMSRDGYTF.

A few counts support this clone. This chain joins TRBV30 and TRBJ2-7; 9 bases are a match to TRBD2. The junction had 4 bases not matched to a gene; V was cut back by 1 base and J by 6 bases. The V gene's germline CDR1 is GTSNPN and CDR2 SVGIG (reference sequence). This CDR3 has 13 residues. CDR3 in amino acids: CAWSGIAGVEQYF. The CDR3 DNA follows: TGTGCCTGGAGTGGAATAGCGGGAGTCGAGCAGTACTTC.

The rearrangement links TRBV28 to TRBJ2-7, with no clear D. Germline CDR1 and CDR2: MDHEN and SYDVKM. V lost 5 bases and J lost 0, with 11 bases in between. The CDR3 totals 14 residues. The CDR3 region is CASSEVRSSYEQYF. CDR3 DNA: TGTGCCAGCAGTGAAGTTAGGAGCTCCTACGAGCAGTACTTC.

J is TRBJ2-2 and V is TRBV27; D unresolved. V was clipped by 3 bases and J by 8 bases, with 4 bases between them. Germline V gives CDR1 MNHEY, CDR2 SMNVEV (reference sequence). The CDR3 consists of 11 residues. The CDR3 DNA reads as TGTGCCAGCAGTTTTGCGGGGGAGCTGTTTTTT. It specifies CASSFAGELFF.